This T cell receptor beta chain derives from a study of blood T cell repertoires in COVID-19. Whole-study context: T cells, B-cell-depleted T cells, or PBMCs supplied cDNA or gDNA.

V shed 1 base, J shed 7 bases, and the junction held 3 bases outside the gene matches. Germline CDR1 reads SGHTA; CDR2 reads FQGNSA. This CDR3 has 16 residues. TCRdb's table, derived via immunoSEQ multiplex PCR, lists solely in-frame clones and lacks some. The sample shows tens of thousands of clones, around 87% of them seen only once. Material for sequencing was peripheral blood. The TCR sequence derives from a man over 45 with active COVID-19. The genes are TRBV7-2 and TRBJ2-3; 15 bases map to TRBD2. CDR3 residues: CASSLGTSGRGNTQYF. The CDR3 DNA is TGTGCCAGCAGCTTAGGGACTAGCGGGAGGGGGAATACGCAGTATTTT.